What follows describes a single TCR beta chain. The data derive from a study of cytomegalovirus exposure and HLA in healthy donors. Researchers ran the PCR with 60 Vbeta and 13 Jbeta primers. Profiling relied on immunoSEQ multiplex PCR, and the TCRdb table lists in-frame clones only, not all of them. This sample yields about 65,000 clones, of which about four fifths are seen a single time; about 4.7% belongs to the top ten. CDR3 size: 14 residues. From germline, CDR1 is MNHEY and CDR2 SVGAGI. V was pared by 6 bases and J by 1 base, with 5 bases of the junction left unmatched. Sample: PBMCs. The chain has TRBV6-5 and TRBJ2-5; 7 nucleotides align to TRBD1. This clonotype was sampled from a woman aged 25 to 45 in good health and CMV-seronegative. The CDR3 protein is CASRETGPQETQYF. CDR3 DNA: TGTGCCAGCAGAGAGACAGGGCCCCAAGAGACCCAGTACTTC.